The clone carrying this TCR beta chain was observed at least ten times. Antigen specificity is unknown. Amplified TCR beta CDR3 regions derived from RNA transcripts. A first-round RT-PCR of the TCR CDR3 used the HTBI primer set. TCRdb reanalysed the multiplex PCR reads using MiXCR and keeps one entry per CDR3 protein. The table shows about half a million distinct CDR3 sequences, with around 21% occurring only once. Graves' hyperthyroidism was deemed stable given no ophthalmopathy progression within 18 months. Any patient presenting with uncontrolled infection, other autoimmune disease, pregnancy or lactation was left out. The data belong to a study of T cells in Graves' hyperthyroidism and ophthalmopathy. CDR1 and CDR2 (germline): SGHAT, FQNNGV. Trimming took 6 bases from V and 4 from J; bases not matched to a gene: 11. The CDR3 covers 15 residues. General study results and limits: Blood also showed most of the thyroid clonotypes that were expanded above 0.001.

The J gene is TRBJ1-2, the V gene TRBV11-2; 7 positions agree with TRBD1. This TCR was recovered from a man in his late teens or twenties with Graves' hyperthyroidism. Material for sequencing was blood. Here the CDR3 DNA reads TGTGCCAGCAGTCTATCCCGGGACAGTTCCTATGGCTACACCTTC. Protein sequence: CASSLSRDSSYGYTF.